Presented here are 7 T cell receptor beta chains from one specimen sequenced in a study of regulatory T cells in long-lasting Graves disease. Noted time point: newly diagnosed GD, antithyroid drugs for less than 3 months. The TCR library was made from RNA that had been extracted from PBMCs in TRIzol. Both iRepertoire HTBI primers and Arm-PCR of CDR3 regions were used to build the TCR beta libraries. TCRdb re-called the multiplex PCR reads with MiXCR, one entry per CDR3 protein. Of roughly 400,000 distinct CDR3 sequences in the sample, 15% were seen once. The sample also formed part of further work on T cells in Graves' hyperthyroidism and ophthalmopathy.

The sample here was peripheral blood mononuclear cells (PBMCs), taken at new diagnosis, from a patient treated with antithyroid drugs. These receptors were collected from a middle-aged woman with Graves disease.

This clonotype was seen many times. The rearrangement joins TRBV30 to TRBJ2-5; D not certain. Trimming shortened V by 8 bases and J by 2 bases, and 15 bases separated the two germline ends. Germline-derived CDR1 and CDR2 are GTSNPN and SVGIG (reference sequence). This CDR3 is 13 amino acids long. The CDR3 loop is CAGLGDEQETQYF. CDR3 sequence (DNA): TGTGCCGGTCTGGGCGATGAGCAAGAGACCCAGTACTTC.

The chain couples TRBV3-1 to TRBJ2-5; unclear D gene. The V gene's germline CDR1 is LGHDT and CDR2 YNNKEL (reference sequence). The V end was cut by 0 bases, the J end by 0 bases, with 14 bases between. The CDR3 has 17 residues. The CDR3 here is CASSQEPPGRYQETQYF. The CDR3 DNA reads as TGTGCCAGCAGCCAAGAACCCCCAGGACGCTACCAAGAGACCCAGTACTTC.

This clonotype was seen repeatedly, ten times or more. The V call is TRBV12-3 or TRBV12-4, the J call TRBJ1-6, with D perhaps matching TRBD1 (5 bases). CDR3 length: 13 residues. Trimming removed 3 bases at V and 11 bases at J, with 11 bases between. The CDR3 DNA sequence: TGTGCCAGCAGTTTGGGAGGGGTCCCACCCCTCCACTTT. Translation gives CASSLGGVPPLHF.

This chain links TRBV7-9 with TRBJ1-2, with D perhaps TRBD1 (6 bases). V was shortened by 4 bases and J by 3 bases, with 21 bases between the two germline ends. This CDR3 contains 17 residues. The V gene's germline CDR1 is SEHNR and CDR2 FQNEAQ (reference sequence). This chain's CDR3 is CASSSSGEGGGYYGYTF. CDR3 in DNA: TGTGCCAGCAGCTCATCCGGCGAGGGGGGCGGTTACTATGGCTACACCTTC. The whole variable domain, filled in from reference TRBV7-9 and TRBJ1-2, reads DTGVSQNPRHKITKRGQNVTFRCDPISEHNRLYWYRQTLGQGPEFLTYFQNEAQLEKSRLLSDRFSAERPKGSFSTLEIQRTEQGDSAMYLCASSSSGEGGGYYGYTFGSGTRLTVV.

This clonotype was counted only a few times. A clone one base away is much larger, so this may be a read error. The CDR3 region has the DNA TGCGCCAGCAGGGCAAATAGCGGGAGGGCCGGGTTTGGGACCCAGTACTTC. This sequence encodes CASRANSGRAGFGTQYF. The chain couples TRBV10-2 to TRBJ2-5, with TRBD2 matching 11 bases. The V gene end was trimmed by 6 bases and the J gene end by 7 bases; junction bases not matched to a gene: 16. The germline V gene has CDR1 WSHSY and CDR2 SAAADI. This CDR3 has 17 amino acids.

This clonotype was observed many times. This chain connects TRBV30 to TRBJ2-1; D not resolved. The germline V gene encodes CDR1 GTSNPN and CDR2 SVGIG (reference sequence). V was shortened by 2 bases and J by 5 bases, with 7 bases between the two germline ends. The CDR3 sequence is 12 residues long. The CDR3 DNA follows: TGTGCCTGGAGTAGGCTTAACAATGAGCAGTTCTTC. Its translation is CAWSRLNNEQFF.

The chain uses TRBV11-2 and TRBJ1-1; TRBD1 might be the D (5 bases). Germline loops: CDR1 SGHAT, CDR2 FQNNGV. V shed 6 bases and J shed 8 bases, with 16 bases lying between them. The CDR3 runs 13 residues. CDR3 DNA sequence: TGTGCCAGCAGTAAGCGAAGCGGGGCAGAAGCTTTCTTT. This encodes CASSKRSGAEAFF.